The entry that follows covers one TCR beta chain sequence. No antigen is known for it. These data are taken from a study of T-cell memory formation after mild COVID-19. Constant-segment-primed 5'RACE gave TCR alpha and TCR beta cDNA libraries with sample barcodes and UMIs. One entry per CDR3 protein results from TCRdb running MiXCR on the 5' RACE reads. The sample has 300,000 to 350,000 distinct CDR3 sequences; over 11% are singletons. Regarding the study as a whole: The main location of contracting CD4+ clones was CM and EM, and that of contracting CD8+ clones was EMRA. Detection of some responders pre-infection suggested pre-existing cross-reactive memory T cells participated. There was a balanced CD4/CD8 profile in clones contracting day 15 to 85, and later expanders leaned CD4+.

The CDR3 spans 14 residues. V trimming: 1 base; J trimming: 5 bases; junction bases outside the gene matches: 2. The germline gives CDR1 SGHRS, CDR2 YFSETQ. The chain links TRBV5-1 to TRBJ2-4; 8 nucleotides line up with TRBD2. The sequenced sample was PBMCs or a T cell subset sorted from them (not recorded which). The receptor comes from a man between 18 and 29 years old who had mild COVID-19 (a few samples of this study predate the infection). Cell type and time point are not known. The DNA of the CDR3 is TGCGCCAGCAGCTTGTTTAGCGGGGAAAACATTCAGTACTTC. Translating gives CASSLFSGENIQYF. The entire variable domain, with the rest obtained from reference TRBV5-1 and TRBJ2-4, is as follows: KAGVTQTPRYLIKTRGQQVTLSCSPISGHRSVSWYQQTPGQGLQFLFEYFSETQRNKGNFPGRFSGRQFSNSRSEMNVSTLELGDSALYLCASSLFSGENIQYFGAGTRLSVL.